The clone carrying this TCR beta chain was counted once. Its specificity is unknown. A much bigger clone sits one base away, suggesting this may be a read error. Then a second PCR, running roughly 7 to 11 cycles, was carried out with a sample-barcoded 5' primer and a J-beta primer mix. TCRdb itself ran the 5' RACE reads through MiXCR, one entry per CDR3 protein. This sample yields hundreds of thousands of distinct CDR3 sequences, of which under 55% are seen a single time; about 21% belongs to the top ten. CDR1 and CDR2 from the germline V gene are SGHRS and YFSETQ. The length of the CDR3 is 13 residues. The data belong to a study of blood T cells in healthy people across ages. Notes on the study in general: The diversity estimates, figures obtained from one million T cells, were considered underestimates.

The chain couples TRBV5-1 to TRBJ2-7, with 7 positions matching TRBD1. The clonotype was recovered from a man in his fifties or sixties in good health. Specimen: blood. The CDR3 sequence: CARSEGATYEQYF. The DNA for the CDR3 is TGCGCCCGCAGCGAGGGGGCGACCTACGAGCAGTACTTC.